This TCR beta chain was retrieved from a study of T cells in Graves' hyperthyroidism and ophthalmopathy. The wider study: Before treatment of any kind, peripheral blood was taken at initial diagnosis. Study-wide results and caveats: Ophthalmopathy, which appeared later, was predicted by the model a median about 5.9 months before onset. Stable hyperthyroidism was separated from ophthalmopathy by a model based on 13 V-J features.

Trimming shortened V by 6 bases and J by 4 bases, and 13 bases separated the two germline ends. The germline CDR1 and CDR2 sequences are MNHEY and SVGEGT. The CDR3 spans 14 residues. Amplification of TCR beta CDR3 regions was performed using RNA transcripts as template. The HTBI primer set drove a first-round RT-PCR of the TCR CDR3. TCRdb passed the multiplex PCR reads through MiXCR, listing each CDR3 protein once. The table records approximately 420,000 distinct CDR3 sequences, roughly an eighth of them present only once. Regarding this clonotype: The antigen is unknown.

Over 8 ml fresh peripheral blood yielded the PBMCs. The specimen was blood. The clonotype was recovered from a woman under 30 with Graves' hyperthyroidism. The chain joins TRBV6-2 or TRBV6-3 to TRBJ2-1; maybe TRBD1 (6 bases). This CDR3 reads CASRTGGIYNEQFF. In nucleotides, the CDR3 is TGTGCCAGCAGGACTGGGGGCATTTACAATGAGCAGTTCTTC.